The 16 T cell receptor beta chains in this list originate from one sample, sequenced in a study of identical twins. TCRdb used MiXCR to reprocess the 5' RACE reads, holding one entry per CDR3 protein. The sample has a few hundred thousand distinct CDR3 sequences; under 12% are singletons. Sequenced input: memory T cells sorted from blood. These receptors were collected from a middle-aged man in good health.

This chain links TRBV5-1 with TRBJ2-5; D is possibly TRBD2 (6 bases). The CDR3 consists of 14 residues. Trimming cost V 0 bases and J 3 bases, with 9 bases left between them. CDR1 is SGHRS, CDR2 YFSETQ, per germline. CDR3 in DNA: TGCGCCAGCAGCTTGGATGGAGGGAAAGAGACCCAGTACTTC. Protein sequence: CASSLDGGKETQYF.

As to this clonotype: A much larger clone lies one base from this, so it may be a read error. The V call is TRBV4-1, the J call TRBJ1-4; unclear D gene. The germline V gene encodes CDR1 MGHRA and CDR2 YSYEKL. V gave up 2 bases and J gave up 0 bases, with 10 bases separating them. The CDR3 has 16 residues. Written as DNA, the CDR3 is TGCGCCAGCAGCCAACCCGACAAATCAACTAATGAAAAACTGTTTTTT. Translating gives CASSQPDKSTNEKLFF.

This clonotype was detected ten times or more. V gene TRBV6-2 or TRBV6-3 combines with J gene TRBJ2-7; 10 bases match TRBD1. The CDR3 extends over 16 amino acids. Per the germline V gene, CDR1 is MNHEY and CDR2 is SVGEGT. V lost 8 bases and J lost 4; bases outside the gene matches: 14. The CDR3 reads CASSTLSRDRGYEQYF. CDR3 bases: TGTGCCAGCTCTACCCTATCCCGGGACAGGGGATACGAGCAGTACTTC.

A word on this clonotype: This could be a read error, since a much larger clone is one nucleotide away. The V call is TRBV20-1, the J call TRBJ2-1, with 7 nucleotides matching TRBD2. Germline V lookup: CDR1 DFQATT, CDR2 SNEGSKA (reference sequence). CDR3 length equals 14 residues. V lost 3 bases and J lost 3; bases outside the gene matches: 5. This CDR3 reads CSASSRDYYNEQFF. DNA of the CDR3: TGCAGTGCTAGCTCCAGGGACTACTACAATGAGCAGTTCTTC.

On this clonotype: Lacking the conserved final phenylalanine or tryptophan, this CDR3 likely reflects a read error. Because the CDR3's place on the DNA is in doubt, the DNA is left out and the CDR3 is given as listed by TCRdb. The chain's CDR3 is CATSRGGLASDEQY. The chain links TRBV15 to TRBJ2-7; no check of the table's D call, TRBD2, against the DNA was made. Ends included, the CDR3 has 14 residues. Germline CDR1 LNHNV, CDR2 YYDKDF (reference sequence).

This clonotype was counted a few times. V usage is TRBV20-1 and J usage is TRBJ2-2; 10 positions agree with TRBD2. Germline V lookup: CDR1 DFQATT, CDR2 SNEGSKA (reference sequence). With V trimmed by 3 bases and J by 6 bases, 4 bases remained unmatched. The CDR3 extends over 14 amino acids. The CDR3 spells CSASASGSPGELFF. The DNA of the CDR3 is TGCAGTGCTAGCGCTAGCGGGAGTCCCGGGGAGCTGTTTTTT.

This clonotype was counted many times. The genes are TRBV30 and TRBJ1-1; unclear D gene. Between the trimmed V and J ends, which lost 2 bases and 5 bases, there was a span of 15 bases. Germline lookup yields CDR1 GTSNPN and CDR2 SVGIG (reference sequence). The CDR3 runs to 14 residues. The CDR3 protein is CAWSSGVGRTEAFF. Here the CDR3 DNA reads TGTGCCTGGAGTTCAGGTGTCGGTAGGACTGAAGCTTTCTTT. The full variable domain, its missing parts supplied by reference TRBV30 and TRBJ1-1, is SQTIHQWPATLVQPVGSPLSLECTVEGTSNPNLYWYRQAAGRGLQLLFYSVGIGQISSEVPQNLSASRPQDRQFILSSKKLLLSDSGFYLCAWSSGVGRTEAFFGQGTRLTVV.

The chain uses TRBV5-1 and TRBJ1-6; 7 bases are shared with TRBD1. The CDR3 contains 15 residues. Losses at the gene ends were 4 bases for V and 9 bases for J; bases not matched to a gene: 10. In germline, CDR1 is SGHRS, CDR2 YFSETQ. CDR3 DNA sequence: TGCGCCAGCAGCCTACACGGACAGGATCTTTCACCCCTCCACTTT. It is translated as CASSLHGQDLSPLHF.

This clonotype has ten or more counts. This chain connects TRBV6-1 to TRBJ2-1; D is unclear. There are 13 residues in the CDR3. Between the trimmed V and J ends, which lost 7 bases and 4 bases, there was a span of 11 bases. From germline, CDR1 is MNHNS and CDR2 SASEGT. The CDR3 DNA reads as TGTGCCAGCATGCCCCCCGGGTACAATGAGCAGTTCTTC. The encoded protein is CASMPPGYNEQFF.

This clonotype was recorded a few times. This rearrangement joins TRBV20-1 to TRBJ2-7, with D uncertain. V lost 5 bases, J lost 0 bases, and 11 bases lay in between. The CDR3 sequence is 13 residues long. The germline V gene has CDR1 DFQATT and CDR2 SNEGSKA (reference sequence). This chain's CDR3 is CSAQKSTSYEQYF. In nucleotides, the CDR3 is TGCAGTGCTCAGAAAAGTACCTCCTACGAGCAGTACTTC.

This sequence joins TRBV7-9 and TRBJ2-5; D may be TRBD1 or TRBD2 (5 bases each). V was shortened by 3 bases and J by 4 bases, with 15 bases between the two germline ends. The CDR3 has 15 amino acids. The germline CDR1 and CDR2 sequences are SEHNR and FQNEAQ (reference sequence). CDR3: CASSLIMTGTETQYF. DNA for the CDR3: TGTGCCAGCAGCTTGATCATGACGGGGACAGAGACCCAGTACTTC. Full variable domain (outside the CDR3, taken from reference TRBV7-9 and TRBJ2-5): DTGVSQNPRHKITKRGQNVTFRCDPISEHNRLYWYRQTLGQGPEFLTYFQNEAQLEKSRLLSDRFSAERPKGSFSTLEIQRTEQGDSAMYLCASSLIMTGTETQYFGPGTRLLVL.

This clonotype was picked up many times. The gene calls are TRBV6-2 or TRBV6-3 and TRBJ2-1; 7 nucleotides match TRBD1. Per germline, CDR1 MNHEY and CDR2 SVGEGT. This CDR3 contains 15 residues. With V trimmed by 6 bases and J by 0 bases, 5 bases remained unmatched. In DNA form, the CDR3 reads TGTGCCAGCAGGAGACAGGGCAGCTCCTACAATGAGCAGTTCTTC. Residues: CASRRQGSSYNEQFF.

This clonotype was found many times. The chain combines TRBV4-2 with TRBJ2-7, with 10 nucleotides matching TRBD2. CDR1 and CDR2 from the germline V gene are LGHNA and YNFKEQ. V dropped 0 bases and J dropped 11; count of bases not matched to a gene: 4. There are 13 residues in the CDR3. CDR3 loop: CASSQDTSGAEYF. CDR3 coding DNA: TGTGCCAGCAGCCAAGATACTAGCGGGGCGGAGTACTTC.

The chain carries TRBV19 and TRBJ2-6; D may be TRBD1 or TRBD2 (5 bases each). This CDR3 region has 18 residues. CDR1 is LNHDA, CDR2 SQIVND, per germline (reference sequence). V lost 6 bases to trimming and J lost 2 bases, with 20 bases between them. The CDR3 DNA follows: TGTGCCAGTAGCTCATTTGGAACTAGGACAACTGGGGCCAACGTCCTGACTTTC. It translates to CASSSFGTRTTGANVLTF. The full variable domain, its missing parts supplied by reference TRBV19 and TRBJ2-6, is DGGITQSPKYLFRKEGQNVTLSCEQNLNHDAMYWYRQDPGQGLRLIYYSQIVNDFQKGDIAEGYSVSREKKESFPLTVTSAQKNPTAFYLCASSSFGTRTTGANVLTFGAGSRLTVL.

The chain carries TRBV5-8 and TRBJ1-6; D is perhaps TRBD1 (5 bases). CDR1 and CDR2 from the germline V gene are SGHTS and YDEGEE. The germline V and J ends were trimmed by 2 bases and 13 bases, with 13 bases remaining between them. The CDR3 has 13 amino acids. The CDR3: CASSLGAVTPLHF. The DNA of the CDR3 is TGTGCCAGCAGCTTAGGGGCAGTCACGCCCCTCCACTTT.

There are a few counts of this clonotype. CDR3 DNA: TGTGCCATCAGTGAGTTACTAGAACCGCAGTATTTT. As protein: CAISELLEPQYF. The J gene is TRBJ2-3, the V gene TRBV10-3; maybe TRBD2 (5 bases). The CDR3 spans 12 residues. Trimming took 1 base from V and 10 from J, leaving 9 bases between them. Germline values: CDR1 ENHRY, CDR2 SYGVKD.